This TCR beta chain was sequenced in a study of CD4 T cells in relation to SARS-CoV-2 and coronaviruses. Before the COVID-19 pandemic, during about 2011-2019, CD4+ T cells were taken from unexposed donors. After roughly 9 days of culture, CD4+ T cells were isolated. Testing used SARS-CoV-2 S/N and four cold-coronavirus spikes on unexposed-donor CD4+ T cells, cells permitting. A word on this clone: Its antigen is not identified.

TCRdb keeps only in-frame clones here, not all; method: immunoSEQ multiplex PCR. The repertoire holds just under 30,000 clones, about 75% seen once, with 15% to 20% in the top ten. V shed 4 bases and J 1 base; nucleotides not matched to a gene: 8. Germline loops: CDR1 LNHDA, CDR2 SQIVND (reference sequence). This CDR3 region has 19 residues. This rearrangement joins TRBV19 to TRBJ2-6, with 12 positions matching TRBD1. Sample: CD4+ T cells from PBMCs, cultured in vitro. The TCR comes from a human donor in good health. CDR3 coding DNA: TGTGCCAGTAGTAGAGACGCGGGACAGGGGGCGTCTGGGGCCAACGTCCTGACTTTC. Residues: CASSRDAGQGASGANVLTF.